Following are 14 T cell receptor beta chains from one sample sequenced in a study of identical twins. Each CDR3 protein gets one entry after TCRdb re-called the 5' RACE reads with MiXCR. The sample lists roughly 570,000 distinct CDR3 sequences, 9.6% seen once, with around 3% in the top ten. These data were also filed under a second study, of yellow fever vaccine responses in identical twins.

Sample: PBMCs. The receptors come from a young woman in good health.

This clonotype was observed a few times. CDR3 DNA sequence: TGTGCCAGCAGCTTAGCCCTACTAGCGGGTACCTACAATGAGCAGTTCTTC. It encodes CASSLALLAGTYNEQFF. V gene TRBV7-2 combines with J gene TRBJ2-1; the match to TRBD2 covers 9 bases. This CDR3 has 17 residues. J gave up 2 bases and V 0 bases, and 5 bases lay outside the gene matches. Germline values: CDR1 SGHTA, CDR2 FQGNSA.

The chain couples TRBV28 to TRBJ2-5, with TRBD1 matching 7 bases. This CDR3 is built from 15 residues. Germline V lookup: CDR1 MDHEN, CDR2 SYDVKM. Unmatched junction bases numbered 10, after V lost 6 bases and J lost 3 bases. The CDR3 reads CASRDRDSGEETQYF. Written as DNA, the CDR3 is TGTGCCAGCAGGGACCGGGACAGTGGGGAAGAGACCCAGTACTTC.

This clonotype has at least ten counts. This chain uses TRBV20-1 with TRBJ2-2; D is possibly TRBD2 (5 bases). The germline V and J ends were trimmed by 0 bases and 4 bases, with 12 bases remaining between them. The CDR3 is made up of 15 amino acids. Germline V gene sequence: CDR1 DFQATT, CDR2 SNEGSKA (reference sequence). The CDR3 here is CSARDPGTVTGELFF. The CDR3 bases are TGCAGTGCTAGAGATCCGGGAACTGTCACCGGGGAGCTGTTTTTT.

In this sample, this clonotype turned up many times. The chain couples TRBV29-1 to TRBJ1-1; D is undetermined. CDR3 length: 12 amino acids. The V gene lost 4 bases and the J gene lost 1 base, with 7 bases spanning the gap. Looked up from germline, CDR1 is SQVTM and CDR2 is ANQGSEA. CDR3 amino acids: CSVGRQNTEAFF. CDR3 in DNA: TGCAGCGTTGGGCGGCAGAACACTGAAGCTTTCTTT.

This clonotype was picked up a small number of times. The gene calls are TRBV5-1 and TRBJ2-7, with D perhaps TRBD1 (5 bases). Trimming stripped 4 bases from V and 1 base from J, with 15 bases between. CDR1 and CDR2 from the germline V gene are SGHRS and YFSETQ. This CDR3 region has 15 residues. The CDR3 region has the DNA TGCGCCAGCAGCCCTAACCCTTCAGGGTCCTACGAGCAGTACTTC. This encodes CASSPNPSGSYEQYF.

This clonotype was seen a few times. The V call is TRBV4-3, the J call TRBJ2-1; 13 bases match TRBD2. V was clipped by 3 bases and J by 10 bases; unmatched bases: 6. CDR1 and CDR2 (germline): LGHNA, YSLEER. The CDR3 spans 15 residues. CDR3 nucleotides: TGCGCCAGCAGCCACAGGACTAGCGGGAGCTTGGAGCAGTTCTTC. It is translated as CASSHRTSGSLEQFF.

The chain combines TRBV12-3 or TRBV12-4 with TRBJ2-1; 11 bases line up with TRBD2. J gave up 7 bases and V 8 bases, and 13 bases lay outside the gene matches. The CDR3 covers 16 residues. The CDR3 nucleotides read TGTGCCAGCTCGACGGTAGCGGGAGGGCCGAGTAATGAGCAGTTCTTC. Protein: CASSTVAGGPSNEQFF.

In its sample, this clonotype was seen many times. The rearrangement links TRBV7-2 to TRBJ2-3; 10 bases line up with TRBD1. J was trimmed by 1 base and V by 0 bases; bases with no gene match: 1. This CDR3 is built from 16 residues. Germline CDR1 SGHTA, CDR2 FQGNSA. The CDR3: CASSLAGTGGTDTQYF. The CDR3 DNA reads as TGTGCCAGCAGCTTAGCCGGGACAGGGGGCACAGATACGCAGTATTTT.

The chain has TRBV24-1 and TRBJ2-1; D gene uncertain. Germline assignment: CDR1 KGHDR and CDR2 SFDVKD. Deletions cut 3 bases from V and 6 bases from J, with 5 bases between. The CDR3 is made up of 12 amino acids. The CDR3 here is CATSDPANEQFF. CDR3 sequence (DNA): TGTGCCACCAGTGATCCCGCCAATGAGCAGTTCTTC.

The table lists this clonotype with many counts. The chain combines TRBV5-1 with TRBJ2-1; tentative D call: TRBD1 (6 bases). CDR1 and CDR2 from the germline V gene are SGHRS and YFSETQ. V was pared by 7 bases and J by 1 base, with 12 bases between. The CDR3 is 14 amino acids. The CDR3 sequence is CASQTGSSYNEQFF. The CDR3 nucleotides are TGCGCCAGCCAGACAGGATCATCCTACAATGAGCAGTTCTTC.

Only a few counts were recorded for this clonotype. This chain joins TRBV7-9 and TRBJ2-7; the match to TRBD2 covers 9 bases. The V gene's germline CDR1 is SEHNR and CDR2 FQNEAQ (reference sequence). V dropped 1 base and J dropped 6; count of bases not matched to a gene: 7. This CDR3 is 15 amino acids long. The CDR3 DNA reads TGTGCCAGCAGCTTAGTCCTAGCGGGAAGGGGCGAGCAGTACTTC. This encodes CASSLVLAGRGEQYF.

This chain connects TRBV27 to TRBJ2-7; unclear D gene. CDR1 and CDR2 (germline): MNHEY, SMNVEV (reference sequence). This CDR3 has 13 residues. V was shortened by 5 bases and J by 2 bases, with 10 bases between the two germline ends. CDR3 nucleotide sequence: TGTGCCAGCAGTCAATATGCCCCCTACGAGCAGTACTTC. It yields the protein CASSQYAPYEQYF.

This chain links TRBV7-9 with TRBJ2-4; 8 bases map to TRBD1. The trim removed 5 bases at V and 4 bases at J, leaving 4 bases unmatched. The CDR3 has 14 residues. The germline gives CDR1 SEHNR, CDR2 FQNEAQ (reference sequence). For the CDR3, the DNA is TGTGCCAGCAGCCCAGGGGACAGGAAAAACATTCAGTACTTC. Encoded protein: CASSPGDRKNIQYF. The entire variable domain, with the rest obtained from reference TRBV7-9 and TRBJ2-4, is as follows: DTGVSQNPRHKITKRGQNVTFRCDPISEHNRLYWYRQTLGQGPEFLTYFQNEAQLEKSRLLSDRFSAERPKGSFSTLEIQRTEQGDSAMYLCASSPGDRKNIQYFGAGTRLSVL.

The table lists this clonotype with a few counts. The chain carries TRBV18 and TRBJ2-5; D is uncertain. The CDR3 consists of 14 residues. V gave up 2 bases and J gave up 5 bases, with 12 bases separating them. CDR1 is KGHSH and CDR2 is LQKENI in the germline V gene. The DNA for the CDR3 is TGTGCCAGCTCACCAGAGTCTAAGAGGGAGACCCAGTACTTC. Translated, it gives CASSPESKRETQYF.